A selection of T cell receptor beta chains follows, all from one sample in a study of cytomegalovirus exposure and HLA in healthy donors. This table comes from immunoSEQ multiplex PCR, and its TCRdb copy is limited to in-frame clones, with some not included. Altogether 90,000 to 150,000 clones are present, approximately 88% being singletons, with the ten largest covering about 6.9%. The specimen was PBMCs. The receptors originated from a young woman in good health and CMV-seropositive. Both conserved end residues are part of each CDR3. The D gene is left open where the match is weak. Not every row has a clone size; where given, it reads once, few, many or a size class.

D gene: TRBD2; clone size: -; J gene: TRBJ2-3; V gene: TRBV7-9; CDR3 protein: CASSLVGTSGGAEDTQYF; CDR3 DNA: TGTGCCAGCAGCTTGGTTGGCACTAGCGGGGGGGCCGAGGATACGCAGTATTTT
D gene: -; clone size: -; J gene: TRBJ1-2; V gene: TRBV14; CDR3 protein: CASSLGGSYGYTF; CDR3 DNA: TGTGCCAGCAGCCTGGGAGGGTCCTATGGCTACACCTTC
D gene: -; clone size: -; J gene: TRBJ1-2; V gene: TRBV6-5; CDR3 protein: CASSYSKGRTNYGYTF; CDR3 DNA: TGTGCCAGCAGTTACTCGAAAGGGAGAACTAACTATGGCTACACCTTC
D gene: -; clone size: -; J gene: TRBJ1-4; V gene: TRBV7-2; CDR3 protein: CASSLERDHNEKLFF; CDR3 DNA: TGTGCCAGCAGCTTAGAGCGGGACCATAATGAAAAACTGTTTTTT
D gene: TRBD1; clone size: -; J gene: TRBJ2-1; V gene: TRBV9; CDR3 protein: CASSASGTGVYNEQFF; CDR3 DNA: TGTGCCAGCAGCGCATCCGGGACAGGGGTCTACAATGAGCAGTTCTTC
D gene: -; clone size: once; J gene: TRBJ1-2; V gene: TRBV30; CDR3 protein: CAWSVAEGYTF; CDR3 DNA: TGTGCCTGGAGTGTCGCGGAGGGCTACACCTTC
D gene: TRBD2; clone size: once; J gene: TRBJ2-7; V gene: TRBV6-5; CDR3 protein: CASSYSPGTSSHEQYF; CDR3 DNA: TGTGCCAGCAGTTACAGTCCCGGGACTAGTTCCCACGAGCAGTACTTC
D gene: TRBD1; clone size: -; J gene: TRBJ2-2; V gene: TRBV28; CDR3 protein: CASSSGTASNTGELFF; CDR3 DNA: TGTGCCAGCAGTTCCGGGACAGCCTCGAACACCGGGGAGCTGTTTTTT
D gene: -; clone size: few; J gene: TRBJ1-1; V gene: TRBV6-4; CDR3 protein: CASGNREGTEAFF; CDR3 DNA: TGTGCCAGCGGAAACAGGGAAGGCACTGAAGCTTTCTTT
D gene: TRBD1; clone size: -; J gene: TRBJ1-4; V gene: TRBV5-1; CDR3 protein: CASSFGQGSNEKLFF; CDR3 DNA: TGCGCCAGCAGCTTCGGACAGGGGAGTAATGAAAAACTGTTTTTT
D gene: -; clone size: -; J gene: TRBJ2-7; V gene: TRBV2; CDR3 protein: CASSEFRQSTYEQYF; CDR3 DNA: TGTGCCAGCAGTGAATTTCGCCAATCTACCTACGAGCAGTACTTC
D gene: -; clone size: once; J gene: TRBJ1-2; V gene: TRBV10-3; CDR3 protein: CAISGTRGALGYTF; CDR3 DNA: TGTGCCATCAGTGGGACTAGAGGGGCGCTTGGCTACACCTTC
D gene: TRBD1; clone size: -; J gene: TRBJ2-1; V gene: TRBV4-1; CDR3 protein: CASSQSGQGLNEQFF; CDR3 DNA: TGCGCCAGCAGCCAGTCGGGACAGGGGTTGAATGAGCAGTTCTTC
D gene: TRBD1; clone size: once; J gene: TRBJ2-6; V gene: TRBV19; CDR3 protein: CASSIGVLGQGARGANVLTF; CDR3 DNA: TGTGCCAGTAGTATTGGGGTCCTGGGACAGGGGGCACGTGGGGCCAACGTCCTGACTTTC
D gene: -; clone size: -; J gene: TRBJ2-7; V gene: TRBV4-2; CDR3 protein: CASSQDRTSYEQYF; CDR3 DNA: TGTGCCAGCAGCCAAGATCGAACTTCATACGAGCAGTACTTC
D gene: -; clone size: -; J gene: TRBJ2-3; V gene: TRBV5-1; CDR3 protein: CASSLEGGRTDTQYF; CDR3 DNA: TGCGCCAGCAGCTTGGAAGGGGGACGCACAGATACGCAGTATTTT
D gene: -; clone size: once; J gene: TRBJ1-2; V gene: TRBV7-2; CDR3 protein: CASSLRGRATTNYGYTF; CDR3 DNA: TGTGCCAGCAGCTTAAGGGGCAGGGCGACAACTAACTATGGCTACACCTTC
D gene: TRBD1; clone size: -; J gene: TRBJ2-1; V gene: TRBV15; CDR3 protein: CATSTGQGSGTFF; CDR3 DNA: TGTGCCACCAGCACGGGACAGGGGAGTGGAACGTTCTTC
D gene: TRBD2; clone size: -; J gene: TRBJ2-7; V gene: TRBV5-4; CDR3 protein: CASSPTVRGGAYEQYF; CDR3 DNA: TGTGCCAGCAGCCCCACGGTTCGCGGGGGGGCATACGAGCAGTACTTC
D gene: TRBD1; clone size: -; J gene: TRBJ1-3; V gene: TRBV5-1; CDR3 protein: CASRAGGSSGNTIYF; CDR3 DNA: TGCGCCAGCAGAGCAGGGGGTTCGAGCGGAAACACCATATATTTT
D gene: TRBD2; clone size: -; J gene: TRBJ2-7; V gene: TRBV5-1; CDR3 protein: CASSSGLAGGNDEQYF; CDR3 DNA: TGCGCCAGCAGCTCCGGACTAGCGGGAGGTAACGACGAGCAGTACTTC
D gene: TRBD2; clone size: -; J gene: TRBJ2-2; V gene: TRBV2; CDR3 protein: CASTPRRGAAGELFF; CDR3 DNA: TGTGCCAGCACCCCCAGGCGGGGGGCGGCCGGGGAGCTGTTTTTT
D gene: -; clone size: -; J gene: TRBJ1-1; V gene: TRBV15; CDR3 protein: CATSRGGNTEAFF; CDR3 DNA: TGTGCCACCAGCAGGGGGGGGAACACTGAAGCTTTCTTT
D gene: TRBD1; clone size: -; J gene: TRBJ1-1; V gene: TRBV4-3; CDR3 protein: CASSQATGAGRNTEAFF; CDR3 DNA: TGCGCCAGCAGCCAGGCGACAGGGGCAGGGAGGAACACTGAAGCTTTCTTT
D gene: TRBD2; clone size: -; J gene: TRBJ2-3; V gene: TRBV30; CDR3 protein: CAWDPSGGAVDTQYF; CDR3 DNA: TGTGCCTGGGATCCTAGCGGGGGGGCAGTAGATACGCAGTATTTT
D gene: TRBD1; clone size: once; J gene: TRBJ1-1; V gene: TRBV25-1; CDR3 protein: CASSEVGQGEAFF; CDR3 DNA: TGTGCCAGCAGTGAAGTTGGACAGGGTGAAGCTTTCTTT
D gene: TRBD1; clone size: -; J gene: TRBJ2-5; V gene: TRBV7-9; CDR3 protein: CASSLGQGVETQYF; CDR3 DNA: TGTGCCAGCAGCCTTGGACAGGGAGTGGAGACCCAGTACTTC
D gene: TRBD1; clone size: -; J gene: TRBJ1-5; V gene: TRBV2; CDR3 protein: CASRDRGQPQHF; CDR3 DNA: TGTGCCAGCAGGGACAGGGGGCAGCCCCAGCATTTT
D gene: -; clone size: -; J gene: TRBJ2-7; V gene: TRBV6-5; CDR3 protein: CASRDLFPGEQYF; CDR3 DNA: TGTGCCAGCAGGGATCTGTTCCCGGGCGAGCAGTACTTC
D gene: -; clone size: once; J gene: TRBJ1-4; V gene: TRBV5-4; CDR3 protein: CASSFSGVIGEKLFF; CDR3 DNA: TGTGCCAGCAGCTTCTCCGGGGTTATCGGTGAAAAACTGTTTTTT
D gene: TRBD2; clone size: -; J gene: TRBJ2-3; V gene: TRBV7-6; CDR3 protein: CASSLVIGGGAKDTQYF; CDR3 DNA: TGTGCCAGCAGCTTAGTTATTGGCGGGGGGGCCAAAGATACGCAGTATTTT
D gene: -; clone size: -; J gene: TRBJ2-1; V gene: TRBV29-1; CDR3 protein: CSVEVFGTVFNNEQFF; CDR3 DNA: TGCAGCGTTGAAGTATTTGGCACAGTTTTCAACAATGAGCAGTTCTTC
D gene: -; clone size: -; J gene: TRBJ1-1; V gene: TRBV5-6; CDR3 protein: CASSLALVVTEAFF; CDR3 DNA: TGTGCCAGCAGCTTGGCCCTAGTAGTCACTGAAGCTTTCTTT
D gene: -; clone size: -; J gene: TRBJ1-2; V gene: TRBV19; CDR3 protein: CASSQGWLGYTF; CDR3 DNA: TGTGCCAGTAGTCAGGGGTGGTTGGGCTACACCTTC
D gene: TRBD1; clone size: -; J gene: TRBJ1-1; V gene: TRBV7-8; CDR3 protein: CASSSRPTGIRYAPEAFF; CDR3 DNA: TGTGCCAGCAGCTCCCGCCCGACAGGGATTCGTTACGCCCCTGAAGCTTTCTTT
D gene: TRBD1; clone size: once; J gene: TRBJ2-3; V gene: TRBV9; CDR3 protein: CASSYQTGGGTDTQYF; CDR3 DNA: TGTGCCAGCAGCTACCAAACAGGGGGCGGCACAGATACGCAGTATTTT
D gene: -; clone size: -; J gene: TRBJ2-6; V gene: TRBV4-2; CDR3 protein: CASSQDEHHSGANVLTF; CDR3 DNA: TGTGCCAGCAGCCAAGATGAACACCACTCTGGGGCCAACGTCCTGACTTTC
D gene: TRBD1; clone size: -; J gene: TRBJ1-3; V gene: TRBV18; CDR3 protein: CASSATGAHGDTIYF; CDR3 DNA: TGTGCCAGCTCGGCTACAGGGGCCCACGGAGACACCATATATTTT
D gene: TRBD1; clone size: -; J gene: TRBJ2-2; V gene: TRBV6-1; CDR3 protein: CASRDRGTGELFF; CDR3 DNA: TGTGCCAGCAGAGACAGGGGCACCGGGGAGCTGTTTTTT
D gene: -; clone size: few; J gene: TRBJ1-1; V gene: TRBV6-1; CDR3 protein: CASSGQENTEAFF; CDR3 DNA: TGTGCCAGCAGTGGACAGGAGAACACTGAAGCTTTCTTT
D gene: TRBD1; clone size: -; J gene: TRBJ2-7; V gene: TRBV15; CDR3 protein: CATRAPGQGAYEQYF; CDR3 DNA: TGTGCCACCAGAGCCCCGGGACAGGGGGCCTACGAGCAGTACTTC
D gene: TRBD1; clone size: -; J gene: TRBJ2-7; V gene: TRBV10-2; CDR3 protein: CASSEGQGGYEQYF; CDR3 DNA: TGCGCCAGCAGTGAAGGACAGGGCGGCTACGAGCAGTACTTC
D gene: -; clone size: few; J gene: TRBJ2-1; V gene: TRBV4-2; CDR3 protein: CASSQELGGYYNEQFF; CDR3 DNA: TGTGCCAGCAGCCAAGAATTGGGGGGATATTACAATGAGCAGTTCTTC
D gene: TRBD1; clone size: -; J gene: TRBJ1-1; V gene: TRBV29-1; CDR3 protein: CSVTGTGGQAFF; CDR3 DNA: TGCAGCGTAACCGGGACAGGGGGACAAGCTTTCTTT
D gene: -; clone size: -; J gene: TRBJ1-4; V gene: TRBV28; CDR3 protein: CASSFRRDTATNEKLFF; CDR3 DNA: TGTGCCAGCAGTTTTCGCCGGGACACTGCAACTAATGAAAAACTGTTTTTT
D gene: -; clone size: -; J gene: TRBJ1-1; V gene: TRBV19; CDR3 protein: CASSMVGVSEAFF; CDR3 DNA: TGTGCCAGTAGTATGGTAGGGGTTTCTGAAGCTTTCTTT
D gene: TRBD1; clone size: -; J gene: TRBJ1-4; V gene: TRBV13; CDR3 protein: CASSTATGGEEKLFF; CDR3 DNA: TGTGCCAGCAGCACCGCGACAGGGGGCGAAGAAAAACTGTTTTTT
D gene: -; clone size: once; J gene: TRBJ1-1; V gene: TRBV15; CDR3 protein: CATSRPRQNTEAFF; CDR3 DNA: TGTGCCACCAGCAGACCACGACAGAACACTGAAGCTTTCTTT
D gene: -; clone size: few; J gene: TRBJ2-1; V gene: TRBV29-1; CDR3 protein: CSVRPQVEQFF; CDR3 DNA: TGCAGCGTCCGGCCCCAGGTTGAGCAGTTCTTC